This record concerns one T cell receptor beta chain sequence. This sample was taken from a study of control samples from healthy donors and cancer patients. The CDR3 spans 14 residues. Germline assignment: CDR1 SGDLS and CDR2 YYNGEE. V gave up 4 bases and J gave up 7 bases, with 15 bases separating them. The table came from immunoSEQ multiplex PCR; TCRdb's copy has only in-frame clones and leaves some out. The sample yields about 170,000 clones, around 93% seen once. Source material: blood. This receptor was identified in a woman aged 60-75 years in good health. The V and J genes are TRBV9 and TRBJ2-1; TRBD1 is a possible D gene (6 bases). The CDR3: CASSPTGLNNEQFF. The CDR3 coding sequence is TGTGCCAGCAGCCCCACAGGGTTAAATAATGAGCAGTTCTTC.